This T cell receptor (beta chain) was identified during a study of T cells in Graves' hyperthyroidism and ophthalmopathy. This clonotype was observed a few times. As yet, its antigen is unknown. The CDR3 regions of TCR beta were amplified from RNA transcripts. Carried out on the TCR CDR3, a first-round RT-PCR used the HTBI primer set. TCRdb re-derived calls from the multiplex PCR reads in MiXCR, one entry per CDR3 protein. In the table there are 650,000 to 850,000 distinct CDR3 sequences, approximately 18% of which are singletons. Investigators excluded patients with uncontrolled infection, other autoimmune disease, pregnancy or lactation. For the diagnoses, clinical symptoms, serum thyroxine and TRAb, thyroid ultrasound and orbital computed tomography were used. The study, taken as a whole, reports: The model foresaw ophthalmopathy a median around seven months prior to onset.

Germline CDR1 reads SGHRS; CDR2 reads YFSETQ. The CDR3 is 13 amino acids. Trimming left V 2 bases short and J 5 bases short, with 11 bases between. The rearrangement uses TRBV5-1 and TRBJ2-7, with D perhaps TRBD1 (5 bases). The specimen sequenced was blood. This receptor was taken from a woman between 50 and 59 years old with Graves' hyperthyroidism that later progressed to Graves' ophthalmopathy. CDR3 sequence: CASSLTGVHEQYF. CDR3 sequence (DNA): TGCGCCAGCAGCTTAACAGGAGTCCACGAGCAGTACTTC. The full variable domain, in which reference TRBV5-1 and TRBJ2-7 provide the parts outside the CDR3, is KAGVTQTPRYLIKTRGQQVTLSCSPISGHRSVSWYQQTPGQGLQFLFEYFSETQRNKGNFPGRFSGRQFSNSRSEMNVSTLELGDSALYLCASSLTGVHEQYFGPGTRLTVT.